A single sample gave rise to the 12 T cell receptor beta chains below, sequenced in a study of T-cell memory formation after mild COVID-19 (dated by TCRdb to 2020 to 2022). The method was 5' RACE. Sequenced using an Illumina NovaSeq 6000. TCRdb itself trimmed the public reads at Q25 with fastp, ran MiXCR and retained productive beta chains. Each entry is one CDR3 protein sequence, shown with its most common DNA and genes. The sample records more than 450,000 distinct CDR3 sequences, roughly 18% of which are singletons. The ten largest clones capture 12% of the sample. Sequences were obtained from PBMCs or a T cell subset sorted from them (not recorded which). The receptor source for this set is an adult woman who had mild COVID-19 (a few samples of this study predate the infection). The sample titles of this study are shuffled in the database, so cell type and time point are left out; the donor was told from shared clones.

In this sample, this clonotype turned up a few times. J is TRBJ2-1 and V is TRBV20-1; 7 bases agree with TRBD1. Germline values: CDR1 DFQATT, CDR2 SNEGSKA (reference sequence). The CDR3 extends over 14 amino acids. J gave up 4 bases and V 5 bases, and 8 bases lay outside the gene matches. The CDR3 bases are TGCAGTGCTCTACGACAGGGTTCGTACAATGAGCAGTTCTTC. Its translation is CSALRQGSYNEQFF.

This chain uses TRBV28 with TRBJ1-1, with a weak D call TRBD1 (5 bases). Germline CDR1 is MDHEN and CDR2 is SYDVKM. The CDR3 spans 14 residues. V dropped 4 bases and J dropped 7 bases, with 16 bases sitting between them. This chain's CDR3 is CASSSLLSGREAFF. The CDR3 bases are TGTGCCAGCAGTTCCCTCTTGTCGGGGCGTGAAGCTTTCTTT.

This clonotype occurred a few times. The chain has TRBV7-9 and TRBJ1-5; 7 bases line up with TRBD1. The CDR3 sequence is 18 residues long. The V and J ends lost 1 base and 2 bases, in that order; junction bases with no gene match: 11. Germline CDR1 and CDR2: SEHNR and FQNEAQ (reference sequence). The CDR3 sequence is CASSLGWDDRVGNQPQHF. CDR3 DNA: TGTGCCAGCAGCTTAGGGTGGGACGACAGGGTCGGCAATCAGCCCCAGCATTTT.

The chain is built from TRBV12-3 or TRBV12-4 and TRBJ1-2, with 8 bases identical to TRBD1. The CDR3 length is 16 residues. The junction had 10 bases not matched to a gene; V was cut back by 1 base and J by 6 bases. CDR3 residues: CASSLVGTGVGDGYTF. The CDR3 coding sequence is TGTGCCAGCAGTTTAGTAGGGACAGGTGTTGGCGATGGCTACACCTTC.

The V gene is TRBV4-1, the J gene TRBJ2-3, with a tentative D call TRBD2 (7 bases). The CDR3 covers 17 residues. Germline V gives CDR1 MGHRA, CDR2 YSYEKL. V was trimmed by 0 bases and J by 2 bases, leaving 15 bases between them. CDR3 protein: CASSQDRGGDLTDTQYF. The DNA for the CDR3 is TGCGCCAGCAGCCAAGATCGCGGGGGCGACCTCACAGATACGCAGTATTTT.

The V gene is TRBV11-2, the J gene TRBJ2-7, with D perhaps matching TRBD1 (6 bases). V was trimmed by 4 bases and J by 6 bases, leaving 13 bases between them. CDR3 length equals 13 residues. Germline V gene data show CDR1 as SGHAT and CDR2 as FQNNGV. The CDR3 sequence is CASSYGQLGEQYF. The CDR3 DNA sequence: TGTGCCAGCAGCTACGGACAGTTAGGCGAGCAGTACTTC.

This clonotype was seen more than once but under ten times. This chain uses TRBV20-1 with TRBJ2-7, with TRBD2 identical over 8 bases. J lost 2 bases, V lost 7 bases, and 10 bases had no gene match. The germline CDR1 and CDR2 sequences are DFQATT and SNEGSKA (reference sequence). This CDR3 is built from 14 residues. The CDR3: CSVKNSGITYEQYF. CDR3 sequence (DNA): TGCAGTGTTAAAAATAGCGGGATCACCTACGAGCAGTACTTC.

J is TRBJ2-3 and V is TRBV27, with D maybe TRBD1 (6 bases). CDR3 length: 16 residues. Germline V gene lookup returns CDR1 MNHEY and CDR2 SMNVEV (reference sequence). Trimming shortened V by 6 bases and J by 0 bases, and 16 bases separated the two germline ends. CDR3 amino acids: CASSLQGIFSTDTQYF. The CDR3 DNA reads as TGTGCCAGCAGCTTACAGGGTATTTTTAGCACAGATACGCAGTATTTT.

This clonotype turned up a few times. CDR3 amino acids: CASSLKYSRDGDHTDTQYF. The CDR3 DNA is TGTGCCAGCAGCTTAAAGTATTCCAGGGATGGGGATCACACAGATACGCAGTATTTT. This chain uses TRBV7-9 with TRBJ2-3; maybe TRBD1 (5 bases). This CDR3 is 19 amino acids long. Between the trimmed V and J ends, which lost 2 bases and 2 bases, there was a span of 23 bases. The germline CDR1 and CDR2 sequences are SEHNR and FQNEAQ (reference sequence).

The chain carries TRBV18 and TRBJ2-7; D call uncertain. Germline lookup yields CDR1 KGHSH and CDR2 LQKENI. Trimming took 4 bases from V and 5 from J, leaving 15 bases between them. The CDR3 runs 14 residues. CDR3 DNA sequence: TGTGCCAGCTCACGCATCCCGACTGGGAACGAGCAGTACTTC. This translates into CASSRIPTGNEQYF.

This clonotype was counted at least ten times. DNA for the CDR3: TGTGCCAGCAGCCAGGGGAACTCCTACAATGAGCAGTTCTTC. This gives the protein CASSQGNSYNEQFF. V is TRBV7-2 and J is TRBJ2-1; D possibly corresponds to TRBD1 (6 bases). Germline values: CDR1 SGHTA, CDR2 FQGNSA. CDR3 length: 14 amino acids. The ends were cut back, 5 bases at V and 0 bases at J, with 8 bases in the middle.

This chain connects TRBV20-1 to TRBJ1-2; 7 bases align to TRBD1. CDR3 length: 15 residues. Germline V gene lookup returns CDR1 DFQATT and CDR2 SNEGSKA (reference sequence). V shed 6 bases and J 3 bases; nucleotides not matched to a gene: 13. CDR3 sequence: CSAPAPRGFDYGYTF. The DNA of the CDR3 is TGCAGTGCACCCGCCCCCAGGGGGTTCGACTATGGCTACACCTTC.